This entry features one TCR beta chain sequence. The data are from a study of T cell responses to AZD1222 COVID-19 vaccine. Turning to the study itself: Some second doses came at about 4 weeks and others at about 12 weeks; these were pooled.

V was clipped by 4 bases and J by 1 base, with 13 bases between them. The CDR3 totals 15 residues. Germline CDR1 reads SGHTA; CDR2 reads FQGNSA. Using immunoSEQ multiplex PCR, the repertoire was profiled, and TCRdb retains in-frame clones only, with some absent. Of 130,000 to 150,000 clones detected, about 87% appear once; the ten largest clones hold around 16%. The chain recombines TRBV7-2 with TRBJ1-1; D perhaps matches TRBD1 (6 bases). Material: peripheral blood, obtained on day 0 of AZD1222 vaccination. This receptor was obtained from an adult in good health. The CDR3 DNA sequence: TGTGCCAGCAGCTCCTCGCCGGGACAGAACACTGAAGCTTTCTTT. Translation: CASSSSPGQNTEAFF.